The 17 T cell receptor beta chains listed next were all sequenced from one sample in a study of metastatic and nonmetastatic thyroid tumors. TCRdb re-analyzed the PCR reads through MiXCR. The sample records roughly 40,000 clones, about 12% being singletons. Thyroid surgery took place with no prior treatment in any patient. Sequencing used blood. The source is a male donor with papillary thyroid cancer or a benign thyroid nodule (not recorded which). Some clones in this sample may be carry-over from other donors' samples.

As to this clone: The junction departs from the called germline gene at one end, perhaps through a read error. J is TRBJ1-4 and V is TRBV7-6, with unresolved D. This CDR3 is 14 amino acids long. Germline CDR1 SGHVS, CDR2 FNYEAQ. CDR3 DNA: TGTTCCAGCAGCGTCGTGGGTTCTGGGGAAAAACTGTTTTTT. Translated: CSSSVVGSGEKLFF.

This clone was counted at least ten times. This chain uses TRBV7-2 with TRBJ2-7; D possibly corresponds to TRBD2 (6 bases). CDR1 SGHTA and CDR2 FQGNSA come from the germline V gene. V was trimmed by 3 bases and J by 7 bases, leaving 13 bases between them. This CDR3 is built from 13 residues. This CDR3 reads CASSFGGIGEQYF. CDR3 in DNA: TGTGCCAGCAGCTTCGGCGGGATAGGTGAGCAGTACTTC.

This clone came up many times. The chain recombines TRBV12-5 with TRBJ1-2, with TRBD1 identical over 9 bases. The CDR3 runs to 16 residues. V shed 4 bases and J 4 bases; nucleotides not matched to a gene: 10. Germline V lookup: CDR1 LGHNT, CDR2 FRNRAP. The CDR3 DNA reads as TGTGCTAGTGGTTGGTACGGGGGACAGGGCCCCTATGGCTACACCTTC. Protein product: CASGWYGGQGPYGYTF.

This clone occurred many times. This sequence joins TRBV24-1 and TRBJ2-1; 7 nucleotides match TRBD2. This CDR3 has 17 amino acids. CDR1 is KGHDR and CDR2 is SFDVKD in the germline V gene. Unmatched junction bases numbered 7, after V lost 3 bases and J lost 0 bases. Written as DNA, the CDR3 is TGTGCCACCAGTGATCGTCGGCTAGCGGACTCCTACAATGAGCAGTTCTTC. Its protein is CATSDRRLADSYNEQFF.

This clone was counted only a few times. This may arise from a read error, as a much more abundant clone is one base away. This specimen includes other DNA sequences encoding the same CDR3. The chain links TRBV20-1 to TRBJ1-5, with D perhaps matching TRBD1 (5 bases). The CDR3 extends over 13 amino acids. The germline CDR1 and CDR2 sequences are DFQATT and SNEGSKA (reference sequence). The CDR3 sequence: CSIGTDSNQPQHF. The CDR3 bases are TGCAGTATAGGGACGGATAGCAATCAGCCCCAGCATTTC.

There are a few counts of this clone. The junction departs from the called germline gene at one end, perhaps through a read error. J is TRBJ2-7 and V is TRBV6-1, with D perhaps given as TRBD1 or TRBD2 (5 bases each). Germline lookup yields CDR1 MNHNS and CDR2 SASEGT. This CDR3 contains 12 residues. CDR3 sequence (DNA): TGTGCCAGCAGTCCACAGTGGGACGAGCATTACTTC. Protein: CASSPQWDEHYF.

This clone is labeled as medium-sized. The chain recombines TRBV6-1 with TRBJ1-2; D remains ambiguous. Germline CDR1 is MNHNS and CDR2 is SASEGT. V gave up 6 bases and J gave up 1 base, with 15 bases separating them. This CDR3 has 15 residues. Written as DNA, the CDR3 is TGTGCCAGCAGGAAAGGGATTCAGAGTAACTATGGCTACACCTTC. Translated: CASRKGIQSNYGYTF.

This chain connects TRBV11-1 to TRBJ2-7, with D possibly TRBD2 on 7 matching bases. The CDR3 length is 17 residues. Germline V gives CDR1 SGHAT, CDR2 FQDESV (reference sequence). V dropped 3 bases and J dropped 7 bases, with 25 bases sitting between them. Written as DNA, the CDR3 is TGTGCCAGCAGCTTCTCCGGAGGGGGGTGGAACGGGAGGGAGCAGTACTTC. It is translated as CASSFSGGGWNGREQYF.

The chain carries TRBV10-2 and TRBJ2-5; TRBD2 agrees at 9 bases. Germline trimming cut 6 bases from V and 2 bases from J; bases unmatched to any gene: 7. From germline, CDR1 is WSHSY and CDR2 SAAADI. This CDR3 has 15 amino acids. CDR3 loop: CASSGASGKQETQYF. DNA for the CDR3: TGCGCCAGCAGCGGGGCTAGCGGGAAACAAGAGACCCAGTACTTC.

J is TRBJ2-5 and V is TRBV5-6, with D possibly TRBD2 on 6 matching bases. CDR3 length: 13 amino acids. Trimming stripped 0 bases from V and 4 bases from J, with 7 bases between. Germline assignment: CDR1 SGHDT and CDR2 YYEEEE. The CDR3 region has the DNA TGTGCCAGCAGCTTGGGACTAGGAGAGACCCAGTACTTC. This gives the protein CASSLGLGETQYF.

This clone occurred many times. The chain recombines TRBV7-9 with TRBJ2-3; 9 bases align to TRBD2. CDR3 size: 15 residues. Trimming removed 3 bases from V and 3 bases from J; junction bases left unmatched: 4. CDR1 and CDR2 (germline): SEHNR, FQNEAQ (reference sequence). CDR3 region: CASSLTSGETDTQYF. CDR3 sequence (DNA): TGTGCCAGCAGCTTGACTAGCGGAGAGACAGATACGCAGTATTTT.

This clone showed up many times. The chain links TRBV6-4 to TRBJ2-2, with 9 nucleotides matching TRBD1. Trimming at V came to 3 bases and at J to 4 bases, leaving 6 bases not matched to a gene. Germline-derived CDR1 and CDR2 are MRHNA and SNTAGT. The CDR3 length is 16 residues. The CDR3 nucleotides read TGTGCCAGCAGTGATAAGGCGACAGGGGGCACCGGGGAGCTGTTTTTT. It translates to CASSDKATGGTGELFF.

This clone was recorded at least ten times. The chain has TRBV2 and TRBJ2-7; D unclear. This CDR3 region has 16 residues. Looked up from germline, CDR1 is SNHLY and CDR2 is FYNNEI. Trimming cost V 3 bases and J 4 bases, with 19 bases left between them. The CDR3 region has the DNA TGTGCCAGCAGTGATGATTCTATATTGGGCCTATACGAGCAGTACTTC. It specifies CASSDDSILGLYEQYF.

This clone was found many times. The V gene is TRBV29-1, the J gene TRBJ2-7, with 12 nucleotides matching TRBD1. The length of the CDR3 is 14 residues. V shed 5 bases, J shed 7 bases, and the junction held 9 bases outside the gene matches. Per the germline V gene, CDR1 is SQVTM and CDR2 is ANQGSEA. CDR3 sequence (DNA): TGCAGCGTTCGACCCGGGACAGGGGGCTGGGAGCAGTACTTC. Its protein product is CSVRPGTGGWEQYF.

This clone has ten or more counts. This chain joins TRBV20-1 and TRBJ2-7, with D possibly being TRBD1 (6 bases). V lost 1 base, J lost 0 bases, and 10 bases lay in between. Germline V gene lookup returns CDR1 DFQATT and CDR2 SNEGSKA (reference sequence). The CDR3 consists of 14 residues. The CDR3 here is CSARGQENSYEQYF. DNA of the CDR3: TGCAGTGCTAGAGGACAGGAAAACTCCTACGAGCAGTACTTC.

This clone was counted many times. The chain has TRBV7-3 and TRBJ1-2; D not certain. CDR1 and CDR2 (germline): SGHTA, FQGTGA. V shed 4 bases and J shed 8 bases, with 8 bases lying between them. The CDR3 sequence is 11 residues long. CDR3 in amino acids: CASSSGGGYTF. CDR3 DNA sequence: TGTGCCAGCAGCTCGGGTGGCGGCTACACCTTC.

There are a few counts of this clone. The chain couples TRBV19 to TRBJ2-3; D uncertain. V lost 5 bases and J lost 0, with 9 bases in between. The length of the CDR3 is 14 residues. CDR1 LNHDA and CDR2 SQIVND come from the germline V gene (reference sequence). The CDR3 coding sequence is TGTGCCAGTAGTCCACTTAGTAGCACAGATACGCAGTATTTT. Its protein product is CASSPLSSTDTQYF.